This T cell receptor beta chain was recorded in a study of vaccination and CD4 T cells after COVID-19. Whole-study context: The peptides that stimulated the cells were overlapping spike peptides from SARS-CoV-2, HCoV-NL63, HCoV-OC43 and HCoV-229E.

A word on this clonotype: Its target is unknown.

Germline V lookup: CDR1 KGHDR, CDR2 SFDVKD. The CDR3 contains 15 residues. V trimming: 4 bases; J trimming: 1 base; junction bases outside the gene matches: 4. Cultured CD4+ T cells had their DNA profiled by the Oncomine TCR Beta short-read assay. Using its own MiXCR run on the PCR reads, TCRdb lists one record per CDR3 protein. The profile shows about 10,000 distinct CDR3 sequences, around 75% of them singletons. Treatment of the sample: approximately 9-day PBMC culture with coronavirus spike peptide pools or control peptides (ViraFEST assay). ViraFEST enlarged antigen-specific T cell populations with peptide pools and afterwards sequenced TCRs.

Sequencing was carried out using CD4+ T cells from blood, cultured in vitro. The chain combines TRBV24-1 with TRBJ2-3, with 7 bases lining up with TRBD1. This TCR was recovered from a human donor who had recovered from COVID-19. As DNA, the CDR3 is TGTGCCACCAGTGACCCCGGACAGGGCACAGATACGCAGTATTTT. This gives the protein CATSDPGQGTDTQYF.